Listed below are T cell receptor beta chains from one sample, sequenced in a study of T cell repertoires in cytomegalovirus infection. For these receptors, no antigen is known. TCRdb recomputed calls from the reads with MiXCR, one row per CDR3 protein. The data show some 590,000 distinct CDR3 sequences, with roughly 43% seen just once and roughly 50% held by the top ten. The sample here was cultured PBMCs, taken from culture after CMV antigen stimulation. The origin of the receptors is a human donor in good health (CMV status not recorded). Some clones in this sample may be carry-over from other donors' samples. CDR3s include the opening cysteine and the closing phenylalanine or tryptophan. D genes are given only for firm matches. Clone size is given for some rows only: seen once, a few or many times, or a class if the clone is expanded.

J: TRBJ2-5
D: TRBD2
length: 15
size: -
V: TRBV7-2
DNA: TGTGCCAGCAGCGGTCAAGCGGGGGTCGGAGAGACCCAGTACTTC
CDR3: CASSGQAGVGETQYF

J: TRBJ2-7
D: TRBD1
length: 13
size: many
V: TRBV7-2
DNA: TGTGCCAGCAGCGACAGGGGGGCCTACGAGCAGTACTTC
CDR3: CASSDRGAYEQYF

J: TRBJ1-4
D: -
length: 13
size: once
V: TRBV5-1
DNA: TGCGCCAGCAGCTTGGCTTTAGGTGAAAAACTGTTTTTT
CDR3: CASSLALGEKLFF

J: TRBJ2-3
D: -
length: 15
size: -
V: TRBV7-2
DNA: TGTGCCAGCAGCCAAATCCTGGGGCCAGTTCTTACGCAGTATTTT
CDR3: CASSQILGPVLTQYF

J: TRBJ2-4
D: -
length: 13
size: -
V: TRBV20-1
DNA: TGCAGTGCTCGCCCGGGGGGCTTGCACATTCAGTACTTC
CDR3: CSARPGGLHIQYF

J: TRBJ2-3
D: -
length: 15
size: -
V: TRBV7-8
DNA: TGTGCCAGCAGCTATGGGGCCTCCTATATTAATACGCAGTATTTT
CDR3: CASSYGASYINTQYF

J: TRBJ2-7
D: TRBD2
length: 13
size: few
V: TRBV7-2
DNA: TGTGCCAGCAGCTTCCGACTAGCGGGCGAGCAGTACTTC
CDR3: CASSFRLAGEQYF

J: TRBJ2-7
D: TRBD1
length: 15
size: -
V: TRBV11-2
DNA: TGTGCCAGCAGCCCCCTGGGACAGGGCTCCTACGAGCAGTACTTC
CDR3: CASSPLGQGSYEQYF

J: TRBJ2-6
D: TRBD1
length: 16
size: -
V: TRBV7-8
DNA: TGTGCCAGCAGCGGACAGGGACGAGCTGGGGCCAACGTCCTGACTTTC
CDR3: CASSGQGRAGANVLTF

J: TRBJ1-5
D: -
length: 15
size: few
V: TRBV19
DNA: TGTGCCAGTGAAGTAGGCAGGGCAGGCAATCAGCCCCAGCATTTT
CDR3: CASEVGRAGNQPQHF

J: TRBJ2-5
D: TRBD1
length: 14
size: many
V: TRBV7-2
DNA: TGTGCCAGCAGCCCGGGACAGGGCCAAGAGACCCAGTACTTC
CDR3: CASSPGQGQETQYF

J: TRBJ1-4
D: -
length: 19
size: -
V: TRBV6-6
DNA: TGTGCCAGCAGTTACTCGAGAGTAGGTGGAGCCGCAACTAATGAAAAACTGTTTTTT
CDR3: CASSYSRVGGAATNEKLFF

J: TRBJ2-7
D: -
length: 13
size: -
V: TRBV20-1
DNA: TGCAGTGCTCAAGGGGGGGGACTCTACGAGCAGTACTTC
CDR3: CSAQGGGLYEQYF

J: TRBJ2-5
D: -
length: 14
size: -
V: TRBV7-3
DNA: TGTGCCAGCAGCTTAGAATGGCGATCCGAGACCCAGTACTTC
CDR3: CASSLEWRSETQYF

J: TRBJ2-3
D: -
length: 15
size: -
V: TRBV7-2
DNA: TGTGCCAGCAGCTCGGACAGCGCTAGCACAGATACGCAGTATTTT
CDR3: CASSSDSASTDTQYF

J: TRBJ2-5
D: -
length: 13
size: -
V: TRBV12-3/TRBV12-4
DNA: TGTGCCAGCAGTTTTTACAGGGAGGGGACCCAGTACTTC
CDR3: CASSFYREGTQYF

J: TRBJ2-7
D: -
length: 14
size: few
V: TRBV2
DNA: TGTGCCAGCAGTGACGGGACGGCAACCTACGAGCAGTACTTC
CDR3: CASSDGTATYEQYF

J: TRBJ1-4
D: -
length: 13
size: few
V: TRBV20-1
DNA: TGCAGTGCTAGGGAACAGGTTAATGAAAAACTGTTTTTT
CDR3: CSAREQVNEKLFF

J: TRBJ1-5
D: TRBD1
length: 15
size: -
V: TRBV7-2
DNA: TGTGCCAGCAGCTTCCAACAGGGGTTGAATCAGCCCCAGCATTTT
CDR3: CASSFQQGLNQPQHF

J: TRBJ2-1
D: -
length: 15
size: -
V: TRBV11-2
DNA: TGTGCCAGCAGCCCGGCGATCTCCTCCTACAATGAGCAGTTCTTC
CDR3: CASSPAISSYNEQFF

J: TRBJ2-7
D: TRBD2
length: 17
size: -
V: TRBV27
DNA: TGTGCCAGCAGTTGGAGAGGTCGGCCCGGGACTAGCTACGAGCAGTACTTC
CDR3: CASSWRGRPGTSYEQYF

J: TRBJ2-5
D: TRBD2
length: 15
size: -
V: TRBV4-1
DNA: TGCGCCAGCAGCCAAGGCGGGGGGGCCCGAGAGACCCAGTACTTC
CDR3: CASSQGGGARETQYF

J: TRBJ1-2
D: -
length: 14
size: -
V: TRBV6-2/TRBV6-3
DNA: TGTGCCAGCAGTCCTGGGGGGCCGCTCTATGGCTACACCTTC
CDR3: CASSPGGPLYGYTF

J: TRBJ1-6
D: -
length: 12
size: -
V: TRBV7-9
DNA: TGTGCCAGCACCCGTGGGAGTTCACCCCTCCACTTT
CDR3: CASTRGSSPLHF

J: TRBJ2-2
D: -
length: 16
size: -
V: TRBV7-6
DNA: TGTGCCAGCAGCTTCCTACAGATAACGAACACCGGGGAGCTGTTTTTT
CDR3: CASSFLQITNTGELFF

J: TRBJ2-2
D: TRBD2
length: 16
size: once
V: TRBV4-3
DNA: TGCGCCAGCAGCCAATCTAGCGGGGGGATGTACCGGGAGCTGTTTTTT
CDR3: CASSQSSGGMYRELFF

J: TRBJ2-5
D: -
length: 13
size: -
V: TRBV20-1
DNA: TGCAGTGCTCCCGTTGGAGGCGGAGAGACCCAGTACTTC
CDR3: CSAPVGGGETQYF

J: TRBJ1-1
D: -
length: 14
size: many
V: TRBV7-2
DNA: TGTGCCAGCAGCGTGGACAGTTTGAACACTGAAGCTTTCTTT
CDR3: CASSVDSLNTEAFF

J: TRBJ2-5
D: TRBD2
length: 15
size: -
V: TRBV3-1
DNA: TGTGCCAGCAGCCAAGTGCGACTAGCATCAGAGACCCAGTACTTC
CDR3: CASSQVRLASETQYF

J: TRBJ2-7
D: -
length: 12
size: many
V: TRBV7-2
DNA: TGTGCCAGCAGCTCCGGGGCCCAGTCTCAGTACTTC
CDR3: CASSSGAQSQYF

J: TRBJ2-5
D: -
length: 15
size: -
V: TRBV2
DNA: TGTGCCAGCAGTGAAGCGCCAGAGTACCAAGAGACCCAGTACTTC
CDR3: CASSEAPEYQETQYF

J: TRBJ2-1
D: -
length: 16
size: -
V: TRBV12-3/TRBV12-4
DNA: TGTGCCAGCAGCCCTGCTAGGGGGACCCGTCGGTCGGGCAAGTTCTTC
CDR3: CASSPARGTRRSGKFF

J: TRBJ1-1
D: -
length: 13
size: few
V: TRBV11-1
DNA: TGTGCCAGCAGCTTAGCTGGGGATACTGGAACTTTCTTT
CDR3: CASSLAGDTGTFF

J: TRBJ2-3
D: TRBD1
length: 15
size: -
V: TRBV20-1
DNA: TGCAGTGCTGGGGGGACAGGGAAAGGGACAGATACGCAGTATTTT
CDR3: CSAGGTGKGTDTQYF

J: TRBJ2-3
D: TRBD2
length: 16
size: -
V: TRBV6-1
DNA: TGTGCCAGCGTCGGACTAGCGGGGGGGCGGGCAGATACGCAGTATTTT
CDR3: CASVGLAGGRADTQYF

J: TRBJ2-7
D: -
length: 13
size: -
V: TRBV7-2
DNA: TGTGCCGTATCGAGGGGGATCGCCTACGAGCAGTACTTC
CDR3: CAVSRGIAYEQYF

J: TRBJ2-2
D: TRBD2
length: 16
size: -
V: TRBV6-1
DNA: TGTGCCAGCAGTGAAGCCGTAGCGGGACGGACCGGGGAGCTGTTTTTT
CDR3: CASSEAVAGRTGELFF

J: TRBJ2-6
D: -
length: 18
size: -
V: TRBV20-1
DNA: TGCAGTGCTAGTAACCCGATCCCGCGGCGGGCTGGGGCCAACGTCCTGACTTTC
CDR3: CSASNPIPRRAGANVLTF

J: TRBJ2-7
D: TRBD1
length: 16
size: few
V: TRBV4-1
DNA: TGCGCCAGCAGCCACTTGCCGGGACAGGGGTCCTACGAGCAGTACTTC
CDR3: CASSHLPGQGSYEQYF

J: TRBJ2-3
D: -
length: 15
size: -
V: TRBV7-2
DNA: TGTGCCAGCAGCGAACGGACGGCTAACACAGATACGCAGTATTTT
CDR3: CASSERTANTDTQYF

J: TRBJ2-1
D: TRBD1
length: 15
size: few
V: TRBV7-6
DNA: TGTGCCAGCAGCACCGGGGACAGTCCCTACAATGAGCAGTTCTTC
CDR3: CASSTGDSPYNEQFF

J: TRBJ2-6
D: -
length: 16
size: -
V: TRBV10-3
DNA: TGTGCCATCAACGAGGGTGTCGGCTCTGGGGCCAACGTCCTGACTTTC
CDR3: CAINEGVGSGANVLTF

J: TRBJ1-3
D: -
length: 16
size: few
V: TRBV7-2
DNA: TGTGCCAGCAGCTTAGTTCGTACTTCCTCTGGAAACACCATATATTTT
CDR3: CASSLVRTSSGNTIYF

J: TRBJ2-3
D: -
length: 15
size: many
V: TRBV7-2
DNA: TGTGCCAGCAGCTTAGCGGGAGGCAGCACAGATACGCAGTATTTT
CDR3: CASSLAGGSTDTQYF

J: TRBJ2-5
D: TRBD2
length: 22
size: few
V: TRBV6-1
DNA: TGTGCCAGCCGGACCCTTAGTAGACCGACTAGCGCCGTTGAGCATTACCAAGAGACCCAGTACTTC
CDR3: CASRTLSRPTSAVEHYQETQYF

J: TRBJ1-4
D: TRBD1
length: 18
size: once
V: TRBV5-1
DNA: TGCGCCAGCAGCTTGGATCTGGGACAGCCCGCCACTAATGAAAAACTGTTTTTT
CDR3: CASSLDLGQPATNEKLFF

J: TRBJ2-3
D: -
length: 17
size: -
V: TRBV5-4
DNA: TGTGCCAGCAGCCCGGATGGGACTCGACGATTCGGAGATACGCAGTATTTT
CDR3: CASSPDGTRRFGDTQYF

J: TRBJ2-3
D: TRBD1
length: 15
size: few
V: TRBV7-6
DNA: TGTGCCAGCAGCTTCCGGACAGGGCGGACAGATACGCAGTATTTT
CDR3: CASSFRTGRTDTQYF

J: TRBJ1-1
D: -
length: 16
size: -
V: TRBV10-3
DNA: TGTGCCATCAGTCCGGCGGGGGGGGCGCGTGACACTGAAGCTTTCTTT
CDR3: CAISPAGGARDTEAFF

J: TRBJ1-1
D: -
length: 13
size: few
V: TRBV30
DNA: TGTGCCTGGAGTGCCACCATGAACACTGAAGCTTTCTTT
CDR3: CAWSATMNTEAFF

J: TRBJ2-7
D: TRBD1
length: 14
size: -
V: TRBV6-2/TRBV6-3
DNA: TGTGCCAGCAGTTACTCGAGGGGGCCTGGCGAGCAGTACTTC
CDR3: CASSYSRGPGEQYF